This T cell receptor beta chain was identified in a study of human thymus T cells. CDR1 is SGHTA, CDR2 FQGNSA, per germline. CDR3 length equals 14 residues. Deletions cut 4 bases from V and 3 bases from J, with 13 bases between. Sequencing was performed with immunoSEQ multiplex PCR; in TCRdb, only in-frame clones are kept and a portion is missing. The data contain under 150,000 clones, more than 90% of them singletons. Thymic resections from corrective heart surgery supplied the tissue. The specimen was thymus tissue. The source of this sequence is a boy in the first two years of life with a congenital heart defect but otherwise immunologically healthy. The chain uses TRBV7-2 and TRBJ2-7, with TRBD1 as a possible D gene (6 bases). CDR3 nucleotide sequence: TGTGCCAGCAGCTCTCACCAGGGGCTCTACGAGCAGTACTTC. It encodes CASSSHQGLYEQYF.